These 32 T cell receptor beta chains came from one sample sequenced in a study of shared clonotypes between healthy human individuals. Profiling relied on immunoSEQ multiplex PCR, and the TCRdb table lists in-frame clones only, not all of them. This table has around 1.9 million clones, over 85% appearing once. In the naive CD8 group, cells lacked CD45RO and were positively selected for CCR7, so terminally differentiated effector memory CD45RA+ cells were left out. Source material: naive CD8+ T cells from PBMCs. These receptors originate from a man younger than 35 in good health. Some clones in this sample may be carry-over from other donors' samples.

V usage is TRBV7-9 and J usage is TRBJ2-6; 10 bases agree with TRBD1. CDR3 length equals 16 residues. Trimming removed 5 bases from V and 2 bases from J; junction bases left unmatched: 3. Looked up from germline, CDR1 is SEHNR and CDR2 is FQNEAQ (reference sequence). CDR3: CASSRQGAAGANVLTF. CDR3 DNA: TGTGCCAGCAGCCGACAGGGGGCGGCTGGGGCCAACGTCCTGACTTTC.

J is TRBJ2-3 and V is TRBV7-9, with 8 positions matching TRBD1. The CDR3 is 15 residues long. Per the germline V gene, CDR1 is SEHNR and CDR2 is FQNEAQ (reference sequence). The trim removed 5 bases at V and 1 base at J, leaving 5 bases unmatched. CDR3 bases: TGTGCCAGCAGCCCAGGGGGCGGGGGCACAGATACGCAGTATTTT. It translates to CASSPGGGGTDTQYF.

The table lists this clone with a count of one. The V call is TRBV10-3, the J call TRBJ2-1; unclear D gene. The length of the CDR3 is 14 residues. CDR1 is ENHRY and CDR2 is SYGVKD in the germline V gene. V lost 0 bases and J lost 7, with 10 bases in between. CDR3 in amino acids: CAISESLRGNEQFF. CDR3 sequence (DNA): TGTGCCATCAGTGAGTCTTTACGTGGTAATGAGCAGTTCTTC.

This chain connects TRBV28 to TRBJ1-5; TRBD1 matches 7 bases. J was trimmed by 2 bases and V by 4 bases; bases with no gene match: 5. CDR1 and CDR2 (germline): MDHEN, SYDVKM. This CDR3 contains 15 residues. CDR3 coding DNA: TGTGCCAGCAGTTCCTTTGACAGGGGCAATCAGCCCCAGCATTTT. Amino acids: CASSSFDRGNQPQHF.

This clone was counted a few times. This chain uses TRBV7-9 with TRBJ2-7, with D perhaps given as TRBD1 or TRBD2 (6 bases each). The germline V gene encodes CDR1 SEHNR and CDR2 FQNEAQ (reference sequence). V dropped 8 bases and J dropped 2 bases, with 22 bases sitting between them. CDR3 length: 16 amino acids. The CDR3 reads CASRSAEGEGAYEQYF. CDR3 DNA: TGTGCCAGCCGATCTGCGGAGGGGGAAGGAGCCTACGAGCAGTACTTC.

A note on this clone: The sample has other DNA sequences that encode this CDR3 too. The chain links TRBV4-2 to TRBJ1-1, with D unresolved. The germline gives CDR1 LGHNA, CDR2 YNFKEQ. V was pared by 0 bases and J by 1 base, with 9 bases between. This CDR3 is built from 15 residues. Here the CDR3 reads CASSQDLAANTEAFF. The CDR3 bases are TGTGCCAGCAGCCAAGATCTGGCAGCGAACACTGAAGCTTTCTTT.

The CDR3 region has the DNA TGTGCCAGCAGCTTAGGATGGGGGAGAGACACCGGGGAGCTGTTTTTT. Translated: CASSLGWGRDTGELFF. The chain is built from TRBV5-6 and TRBJ2-2; D is perhaps TRBD1 or TRBD2 (5 bases each). Trimming cost V 2 bases and J 3 bases, with 14 bases left between them. Germline lookup yields CDR1 SGHDT and CDR2 YYEEEE. The CDR3 runs 16 residues.

V gene TRBV25-1 combines with J gene TRBJ2-5; a possible D gene is TRBD1 (5 bases). The V end lost 6 bases, the J end lost 4 bases, and 18 bases lay between the germline ends. In germline, CDR1 is MGHDK, CDR2 SYGVNS. The CDR3 is 15 residues long. CDR3 region: CASSSRQGEPETQYF. Here the CDR3 DNA reads TGTGCCAGCAGCAGCCGCCAGGGCGAACCAGAGACCCAGTACTTC. The full variable domain, its missing parts supplied by reference TRBV25-1 and TRBJ2-5, is EADIYQTPRYLVIGTGKKITLECSQTMGHDKMYWYQQDPGMELHLIHYSYGVNSTEKGDLSSESTVSRIRTEHFPLTLESARPSHTSQYLCASSSRQGEPETQYFGPGTRLLVL.

V and J are TRBV27 and TRBJ2-5; TRBD2 aligns across 14 bases. J lost 6 bases, V lost 5 bases, and 32 bases had no gene match. The CDR3 runs to 24 residues. Germline V CDR1 and CDR2: MNHEY, SMNVEV (reference sequence). The CDR3, as DNA: TGTGCCAGCAGTCACCACCCGGACAGGGGGCTTGGGACTAGCGGGAGTGGAGGCCTAAAGACCCAGTACTTC. Translation gives CASSHHPDRGLGTSGSGGLKTQYF.

CDR3 residues: CASGRDNRNEKLFF. The CDR3 DNA reads TGTGCCAGCGGTAGGGACAACCGTAATGAAAAACTGTTTTTT. The chain has TRBV6-5 and TRBJ1-4; a weak D match, TRBD1 (6 bases). The CDR3 covers 14 residues. In germline, CDR1 is MNHEY, CDR2 SVGAGI. Trimming removed 8 bases from V and 4 bases from J, with 14 bases in between.

This rearrangement joins TRBV19 to TRBJ2-7; unclear D gene. The ends were cut back, 5 bases at V and 0 bases at J, with 14 bases in the middle. CDR1 is LNHDA, CDR2 SQIVND, per germline (reference sequence). The CDR3 contains 15 residues. The CDR3 coding sequence is TGTGCCAGTAGTCCTCATCTTAGCCGCTCCTACGAGCAGTACTTC. This sequence encodes CASSPHLSRSYEQYF.

The chain recombines TRBV25-1 with TRBJ2-2, with TRBD1 identical over 8 bases. Germline CDR1 MGHDK, CDR2 SYGVNS. The V segment lost 8 bases and the J segment 4 bases; nucleotides outside the gene matches: 9. CDR3 length: 15 amino acids. This CDR3 is CASCPGQATTGELFF. The CDR3 nucleotides read TGTGCCAGCTGCCCGGGACAGGCAACCACCGGGGAGCTGTTTTTT.

This rearrangement joins TRBV4-1 to TRBJ2-4; D gene ambiguous. V lost 1 base to trimming and J lost 5 bases, with 21 bases between them. Germline CDR1 is MGHRA and CDR2 is YSYEKL. CDR3 length: 18 residues. The CDR3 nucleotides are TGCGCCAGCAGCCAAGCAACCGGGCAGAAACCTTACGAAAACATTCAGTACTTC. It yields the protein CASSQATGQKPYENIQYF.

The chain carries TRBV5-4 and TRBJ2-7; D is possibly TRBD2 (6 bases). There are 13 residues in the CDR3. Trimming stripped 2 bases from V and 11 bases from J, with 17 bases between. The germline V gene encodes CDR1 SGHNT and CDR2 YYREEE (reference sequence). In nucleotides, the CDR3 is TGTGCCAGCAGCTTAGCGGGTCTGGAATCGGAGTACTTC. It yields the protein CASSLAGLESEYF. Filled out from reference TRBV5-4 and TRBJ2-7, the complete variable domain reads ETGVTQSPTHLIKTRGQQVTLRCSSQSGHNTVSWYQQALGQGPQFIFQYYREEENGRGNFPPRFSGLQFPNYSSELNVNALELDDSALYLCASSLAGLESEYFGPGTRLTVT.

The chain carries TRBV27 and TRBJ1-2, with D perhaps TRBD1 (6 bases). Trimming shortened V by 4 bases and J by 2 bases, and 14 bases separated the two germline ends. The CDR3 covers 15 residues. In germline, CDR1 is MNHEY, CDR2 SMNVEV (reference sequence). The CDR3 region is CASSSLGGINYGYTF. CDR3 DNA sequence: TGTGCCAGCAGTTCACTAGGGGGTATCAACTATGGCTACACCTTC.

The gene calls are TRBV5-5 and TRBJ2-7; 7 nucleotides line up with TRBD1. The CDR3 contains 17 residues. V was clipped by 0 bases and J by 4 bases; unmatched bases: 13. Germline CDR1 is SGHKS and CDR2 is YYEKEE (reference sequence). The CDR3 region is CASSLEPQQGTLYEQYF. The CDR3 nucleotides are TGTGCCAGCAGCTTGGAACCCCAACAGGGGACGCTGTACGAGCAGTACTTC.

V and J are TRBV5-6 and TRBJ1-1; D is unresolved. This CDR3 spans 13 amino acids. CDR1 is SGHDT, CDR2 YYEEEE, per germline. Trimming cost V 2 bases and J 5 bases, with 10 bases left between them. The CDR3 DNA follows: TGTGCCAGCAGCTTTGGGGAAGGTACTGAAGCTTTCTTT. Residues: CASSFGEGTEAFF.

The rearrangement links TRBV7-9 to TRBJ2-7, with TRBD1 identical over 7 bases. This CDR3 has 13 amino acids. Germline V gene data show CDR1 as SEHNR and CDR2 as FQNEAQ (reference sequence). The J segment lost 4 bases and the V segment lost 5 bases, leaving 5 bases of the junction unmatched. The CDR3 DNA reads as TGTGCCAGCAGCCCGGACAGGACTTACGAGCAGTACTTC. Translation gives CASSPDRTYEQYF.

This clone came up a few times. This sample includes further DNA sequences coding for the same CDR3. The V gene is TRBV28, the J gene TRBJ1-5; D is unclear. The CDR3 runs to 13 residues. V lost 2 bases, J lost 0 bases, and 2 bases lay in between. Germline-derived CDR1 and CDR2 are MDHEN and SYDVKM. In DNA, the CDR3 is TGTGCCAGCAGTTTACATAGCAATCAGCCCCAGCATTTT. This translates into CASSLHSNQPQHF.

The chain recombines TRBV18 with TRBJ2-1; 10 nucleotides agree with TRBD1. The V and J ends lost 4 bases and 4 bases, in that order; junction bases with no gene match: 4. This CDR3 has 15 amino acids. The germline gives CDR1 KGHSH, CDR2 LQKENI. The CDR3 spells CASSHPGQGYNEQFF. The CDR3 DNA is TGTGCCAGCTCACATCCGGGACAGGGGTACAATGAGCAGTTCTTC.

With respect to this clone: Different DNA sequences within this sample yield the same CDR3. The V call is TRBV19, the J call TRBJ1-1; the D is unclear. This CDR3 has 11 amino acids. V lost 4 bases and J 4 bases, leaving 4 bases between the germline ends. Germline V gives CDR1 LNHDA, CDR2 SQIVND (reference sequence). The CDR3, as DNA: TGTGCCAGTAGTACTGGCACTGAAGCTTTCTTT. Translation gives CASSTGTEAFF.

The chain combines TRBV27 with TRBJ1-5, with TRBD1 matching 7 bases. V shed 5 bases and J 5 bases; nucleotides not matched to a gene: 12. The CDR3 length is 16 residues. Germline assignment: CDR1 MNHEY and CDR2 SMNVEV (reference sequence). CDR3 nucleotides: TGTGCCAGCAGTCGAGGGTATGGACAGGACGATCAGCCCCAGCATTTT. This codes for CASSRGYGQDDQPQHF.

The chain uses TRBV12-5 and TRBJ2-2; TRBD2 aligns across 13 bases. Germline CDR1 LGHNT, CDR2 FRNRAP. The CDR3 totals 17 residues. V shed 1 base, J shed 7 bases, and the junction held 6 bases outside the gene matches. The DNA of the CDR3 is TGTGCTAGTGGTTTGGCTCCGGGACTAGCGGGATTCGGGGAGCTGTTTTTT. Amino acids: CASGLAPGLAGFGELFF.

Note on this clone: At the DNA level, this CDR3 is encoded by other sequences in the same sample as well. The V gene is TRBV27, the J gene TRBJ2-1, with D uncertain. Germline values: CDR1 MNHEY, CDR2 SMNVEV (reference sequence). Trimming left V 8 bases short and J 0 bases short, with 5 bases between. The CDR3 is 12 amino acids. The CDR3 nucleotides are TGTGCCAGCTTATCCTCCTACAATGAGCAGTTCTTC. Protein: CASLSSYNEQFF.

The chain joins TRBV2 to TRBJ2-5, with TRBD2 identical over 15 bases. Germline CDR1 reads SNHLY; CDR2 reads FYNNEI. This CDR3 has 17 amino acids. V was clipped by 6 bases and J by 5 bases; unmatched bases: 10. CDR3 region: CASSPPGLAGGSETQYF. CDR3 bases: TGTGCCAGCAGCCCACCGGGACTAGCGGGAGGTTCGGAGACCCAGTACTTC.

The chain recombines TRBV6-1 with TRBJ2-1; 12 bases map to TRBD2. The CDR3 covers 13 residues. Per germline, CDR1 MNHNS and CDR2 SASEGT. V was clipped by 10 bases and J by 5 bases; unmatched bases: 3. The CDR3 loop is CANRLAGDNEQFF. The CDR3 DNA follows: TGTGCCAACCGACTAGCGGGGGACAATGAGCAGTTCTTC.

This clone was seen once. Additional DNA sequences in this sample encode the identical CDR3. The chain combines TRBV19 with TRBJ2-7; D unresolved. V lost 1 base and J lost 0, with 4 bases in between. The CDR3 loop spans 13 amino acids. CDR1 is LNHDA and CDR2 is SQIVND in the germline V gene (reference sequence). The CDR3 protein is CASSIVGSYEQYF. CDR3 sequence (DNA): TGTGCCAGTAGTATAGTGGGCTCCTACGAGCAGTACTTC.

The chain is built from TRBV28 and TRBJ2-7, with D perhaps given as TRBD1 or TRBD2 (6 bases each). The length of the CDR3 is 16 residues. V was trimmed by 3 bases and J by 3 bases, leaving 18 bases between them. CDR1 MDHEN and CDR2 SYDVKM come from the germline V gene. The CDR3 nucleotides are TGTGCCAGCAGTTTGGGGGCGGGCGGGATGAACTACGAGCAGTACTTC. This gives the protein CASSLGAGGMNYEQYF.

This clone appeared once. The J gene is TRBJ2-1, the V gene TRBV5-1; D gene uncertain. With 0 bases removed from V and 6 bases from J, the gap between germline ends came to 10 bases. Germline loops: CDR1 SGHRS, CDR2 YFSETQ. The CDR3 length is 14 residues. In DNA form, the CDR3 reads TGCGCCAGCAGCTTGGTGGGCAGCGCCAATGAGCAGTTCTTC. Its protein product is CASSLVGSANEQFF.

The V gene is TRBV27, the J gene TRBJ1-5; the D is unclear. CDR3 size: 14 residues. V lost 2 bases and J 5 bases, leaving 10 bases between the germline ends. Germline loops: CDR1 MNHEY, CDR2 SMNVEV (reference sequence). CDR3 sequence: CASSLGPSHQPQHF. For the CDR3, the DNA is TGTGCCAGCAGTTTAGGACCATCTCATCAGCCCCAGCATTTT.

This chain connects TRBV15 to TRBJ1-2, with no clear D. Germline CDR1 is LNHNV and CDR2 is YYDKDF (reference sequence). The ends were cut back, 4 bases at V and 5 bases at J, with 14 bases in the middle. The CDR3 covers 14 residues. CDR3 bases: TGTGCCACCAGCAAGTCCTCGGCCATTTATGGCTACACCTTC. Translating it yields CATSKSSAIYGYTF.

The CDR3 loop reads CASSLMGRGTEAFF. CDR3 nucleotide sequence: TGTGCCAGCAGTTTAATGGGGAGAGGCACTGAAGCTTTCTTT. The chain links TRBV28 to TRBJ1-1, with unresolved D. The CDR3 sequence is 14 residues long. Germline assignment: CDR1 MDHEN and CDR2 SYDVKM. V was cut by 2 bases and J by 4 bases, with 11 bases left in between.